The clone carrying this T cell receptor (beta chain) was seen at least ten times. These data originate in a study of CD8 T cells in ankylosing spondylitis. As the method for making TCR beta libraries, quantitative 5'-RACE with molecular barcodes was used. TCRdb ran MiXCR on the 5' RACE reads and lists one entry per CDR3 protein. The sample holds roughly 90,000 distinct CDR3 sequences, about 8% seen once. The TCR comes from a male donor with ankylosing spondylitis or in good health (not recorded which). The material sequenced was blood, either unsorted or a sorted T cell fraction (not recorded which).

The CDR3 DNA reads TGCGCCAGCAGCTTGGATCCTAGCGGGAGATGGGAGCAGTACTTC. Translation: CASSLDPSGRWEQYF. The V and J genes are TRBV5-1 and TRBJ2-7; 10 nucleotides match TRBD2. In germline, CDR1 is SGHRS, CDR2 YFSETQ. J lost 7 bases, V lost 0 bases, and 7 bases had no gene match. This CDR3 comprises 15 residues.